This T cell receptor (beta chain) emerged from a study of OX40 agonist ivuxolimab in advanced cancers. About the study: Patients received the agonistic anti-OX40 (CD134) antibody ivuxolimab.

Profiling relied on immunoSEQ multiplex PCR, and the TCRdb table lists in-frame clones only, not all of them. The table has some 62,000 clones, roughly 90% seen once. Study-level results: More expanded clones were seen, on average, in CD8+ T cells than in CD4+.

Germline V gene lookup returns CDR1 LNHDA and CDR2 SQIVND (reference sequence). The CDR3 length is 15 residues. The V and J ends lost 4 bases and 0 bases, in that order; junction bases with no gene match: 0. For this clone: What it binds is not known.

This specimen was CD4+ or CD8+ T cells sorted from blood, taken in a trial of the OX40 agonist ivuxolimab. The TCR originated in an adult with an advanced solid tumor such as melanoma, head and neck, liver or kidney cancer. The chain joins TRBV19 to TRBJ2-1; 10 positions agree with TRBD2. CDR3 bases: TGTGCCAGTAGTACTAGCGGGAGCTCCTACAATGAGCAGTTCTTC. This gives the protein CASSTSGSSYNEQFF.